This TCR beta chain was sequenced during a study of blood T cell repertoires in COVID-19. Overall study context: Acute and convalescent COVID-19 samples came from the United States, Italy and Spain.

Data came from immunoSEQ multiplex PCR; TCRdb stores just in-frame clones and leaves some out. The sample carries 150,000 to 160,000 clones, less than 90% recorded once. The CDR3 consists of 19 residues. The ends were cut back, 1 base at V and 2 bases at J, with 21 bases in the middle. Germline-derived CDR1 and CDR2 are LGHNA and YSLEER. This clone was recorded once. The chain employs TRBV4-3 and TRBJ1-3, with D perhaps matching TRBD1 (6 bases). The sequence came from a woman between 65 and 79 years old with acute or convalescent COVID-19. Input material: peripheral blood. CDR3 loop: CASSQGRQTLQGTGNTIYF. The DNA of the CDR3 is TGCGCCAGCAGCCAAGGGCGGCAGACGCTACAGGGTACTGGAAACACCATATATTTT.